This T cell receptor beta chain derives from a study of T-cell memory formation after mild COVID-19. Background on the study: The TCR clusters were mostly specific to one donor.

In this sample, this clonotype is medium-sized. The antigen is undetermined. Study observations and caveats: The study found contracting CD4+ clones mainly in CM and EM and contracting CD8+ clones in EMRA.

Trimming removed 4 bases at V and 4 bases at J, with 11 bases between. This CDR3 comprises 13 residues. Germline loops: CDR1 SGHDT, CDR2 YYEEEE. Each CDR3 protein gets one entry after TCRdb re-called the 5' RACE reads with MiXCR. Among approximately 190,000 distinct CDR3 sequences listed, about 16% were seen once. The receptor was isolated from an adult woman who had mild COVID-19 (a few samples of this study predate the infection). Cell type and time point are not known. Specimen: PBMCs or a T cell subset sorted from them (not recorded which). The V and J genes are TRBV5-6 and TRBJ1-2; D is uncertain. The CDR3 nucleotides read TGTGCCAGCAGCGTGGGGATGTCCTATGGCTACACCTTC. This translates into CASSVGMSYGYTF. Full variable domain (outside the CDR3, taken from reference TRBV5-6 and TRBJ1-2): DAGVTQSPTHLIKTRGQQVTLRCSPKSGHDTVSWYQQALGQGPQFIFQYYEEEERQRGNFPDRFSGHQFPNYSSELNVNALLLGDSALYLCASSVGMSYGYTFGSGTRLTVV.